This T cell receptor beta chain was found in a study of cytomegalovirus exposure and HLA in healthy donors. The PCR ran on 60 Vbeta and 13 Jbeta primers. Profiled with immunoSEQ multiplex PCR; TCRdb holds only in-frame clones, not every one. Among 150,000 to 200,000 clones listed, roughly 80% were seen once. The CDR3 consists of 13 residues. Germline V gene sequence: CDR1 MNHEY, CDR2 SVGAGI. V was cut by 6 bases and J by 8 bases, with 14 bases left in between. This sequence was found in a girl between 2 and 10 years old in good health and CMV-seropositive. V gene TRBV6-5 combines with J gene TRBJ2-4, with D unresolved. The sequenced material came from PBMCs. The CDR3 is CASRPIALDIQYF. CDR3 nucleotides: TGTGCCAGCAGACCTATAGCTCTGGACATTCAGTACTTC.